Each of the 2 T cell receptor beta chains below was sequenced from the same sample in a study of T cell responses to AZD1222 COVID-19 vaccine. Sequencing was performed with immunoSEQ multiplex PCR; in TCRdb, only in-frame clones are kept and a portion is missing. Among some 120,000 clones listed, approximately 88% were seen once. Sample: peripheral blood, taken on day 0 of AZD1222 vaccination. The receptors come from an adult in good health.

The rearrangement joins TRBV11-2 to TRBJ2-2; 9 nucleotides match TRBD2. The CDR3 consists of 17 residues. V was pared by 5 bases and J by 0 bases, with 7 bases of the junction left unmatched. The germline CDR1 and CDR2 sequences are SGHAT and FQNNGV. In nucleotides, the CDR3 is TGTGCCAGCAGCCCATGGGGACTAGCTGCGAACACCGGGGAGCTGTTTTTT. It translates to CASSPWGLAANTGELFF.

In DNA, the CDR3 is TGTGCCAGCAGTGCCACCAGCGGCGGCTACACCTTC. It translates to CASSATSGGYTF. This rearrangement joins TRBV6-6 to TRBJ1-2, with D uncertain. The CDR3 totals 12 residues. The ends were cut back, 5 bases at V and 8 bases at J, with 12 bases in the middle. Germline V gives CDR1 MNHNY, CDR2 SVGAGI (reference sequence).